This T cell receptor (beta chain) originates from a study of cytomegalovirus exposure and HLA in healthy donors. PCR was performed using 60 Vbeta and 13 Jbeta primers. The data were produced by immunoSEQ multiplex PCR, yet TCRdb's version contains in-frame clones alone and is incomplete. The table has about 120,000 clones, 65% to 80% seen once; the top ten hold roughly 3%. The V segment lost 2 bases and the J segment 8 bases; nucleotides outside the gene matches: 11. This CDR3 comprises 15 residues. CDR1 and CDR2 from the germline V gene are KGHSH and LQKENI. The clonotype was recovered from a middle-aged woman in good health and CMV-seropositive. The chain uses TRBV18 and TRBJ2-5; TRBD2 agrees at 7 bases. The sequenced sample was PBMCs. The CDR3 loop reads CASSPDGIAGLTQYF. The CDR3 DNA follows: TGTGCCAGCTCACCAGACGGGATAGCGGGCCTCACCCAGTACTTC.